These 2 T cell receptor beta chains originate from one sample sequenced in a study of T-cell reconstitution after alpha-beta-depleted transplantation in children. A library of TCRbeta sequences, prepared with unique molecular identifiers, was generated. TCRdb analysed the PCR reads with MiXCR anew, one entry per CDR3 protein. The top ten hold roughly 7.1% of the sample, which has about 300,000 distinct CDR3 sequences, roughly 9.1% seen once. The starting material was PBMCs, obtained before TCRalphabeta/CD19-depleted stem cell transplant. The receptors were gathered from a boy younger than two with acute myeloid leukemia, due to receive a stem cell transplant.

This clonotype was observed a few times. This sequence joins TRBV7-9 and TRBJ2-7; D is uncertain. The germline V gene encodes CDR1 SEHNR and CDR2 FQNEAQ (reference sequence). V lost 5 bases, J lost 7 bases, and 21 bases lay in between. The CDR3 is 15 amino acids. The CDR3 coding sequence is TGTGCCAGCAGCACCCCATATAATACTCCCGGGGAGCAGTACTTC. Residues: CASSTPYNTPGEQYF.

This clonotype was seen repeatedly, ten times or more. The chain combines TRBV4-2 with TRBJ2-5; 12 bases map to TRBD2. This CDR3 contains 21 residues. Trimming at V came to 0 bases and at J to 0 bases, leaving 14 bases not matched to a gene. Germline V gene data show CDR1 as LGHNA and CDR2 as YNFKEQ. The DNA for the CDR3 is TGTGCCAGCAGCCAAGATCTGGCCACCGGACTAGCGGGGCCCTACCAAGAGACCCAGTACTTC. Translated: CASSQDLATGLAGPYQETQYF.